These 26 T cell receptor beta chains came from one sample sequenced in a study of blood T cell repertoires in COVID-19 (TCRdb year 2020). Receptor amplification or capture employed the immunoSEQ multiplex PCR assay. TCRdb took this table from immuneACCESS and kept in-frame rearrangements with V and J called. Such tables lack part of the clones; where checked against another copy, unresolved V genes explain under half of the gap, and the rest is unexplained. This sample gives 200,000 to 250,000 clones in total; approximately 87% of them show up just once. 6.2% of the sample is taken by the ten largest. The source material was peripheral blood. Every receptor here comes from a man between 60 and 70 years old with acute or convalescent COVID-19.

The chain is built from TRBV28 and TRBJ2-3; the D gene is possibly TRBD1 (5 bases). Trimming removed 1 base from V and 4 bases from J, with 9 bases in between. The V gene's germline CDR1 is MDHEN and CDR2 SYDVKM. The CDR3 sequence is 14 residues long. CDR3 DNA: TGTGCCAGCAGTTTATCCAGGGTGGCAGATACGCAGTATTTT. It codes for CASSLSRVADTQYF.

The chain couples TRBV19 to TRBJ1-2; 7 bases match TRBD1. Germline lookup yields CDR1 LNHDA and CDR2 SQIVND (reference sequence). Trimming cost V 4 bases and J 1 base; bases outside gene matches: 9. The CDR3 covers 16 residues. CDR3 amino acids: CASSNRDSGFNYGYTF. In DNA, the CDR3 is TGTGCCAGTAGTAATCGGGACAGCGGCTTTAACTATGGCTACACCTTC.

CDR3 sequence: CASSIPDRALGNEQFF. The CDR3 nucleotides read TGTGCCAGCAGCATCCCGGACAGGGCCCTAGGGAATGAGCAGTTCTTC. J is TRBJ2-1 and V is TRBV11-2; 8 bases are a match to TRBD1. The ends lost 5 bases at V and 7 bases at J; junction bases unmatched: 13. The CDR3 is 16 amino acids. From germline, CDR1 is SGHAT and CDR2 FQNNGV.

The rearrangement joins TRBV27 to TRBJ2-6; 11 nucleotides align to TRBD1. CDR1 is MNHEY and CDR2 is SMNVEV in the germline V gene (reference sequence). Trimming cost V 5 bases and J 0 bases; bases outside gene matches: 6. This CDR3 has 18 residues. The DNA for the CDR3 is TGTGCCAGCAGTCTTAGGACAGGGGGCCTCTCTGGGGCCAACGTCCTGACTTTC. Translated, it gives CASSLRTGGLSGANVLTF.

For the CDR3, the DNA is TGTGCCAGCAGCTTCACTAGCGGCGGTTCCAATGAGCAGTTCTTC. It specifies CASSFTSGGSNEQFF. The chain combines TRBV7-2 with TRBJ2-1, with 8 bases matching TRBD2. This CDR3 has 15 residues. CDR1 is SGHTA, CDR2 FQGNSA, per germline. J gave up 6 bases and V 3 bases, and 7 bases lay outside the gene matches.

This chain links TRBV19 with TRBJ2-7; 12 nucleotides match TRBD2. V trimming: 4 bases; J trimming: 3 bases; junction bases outside the gene matches: 10. This CDR3 has 17 residues. Germline values: CDR1 LNHDA, CDR2 SQIVND (reference sequence). The CDR3 loop is CASSTGGTSGPNYEQYF. The CDR3 DNA reads as TGTGCCAGTAGTACCGGGGGGACTAGCGGGCCTAACTACGAGCAGTACTTC.

This chain connects TRBV19 to TRBJ1-4; 8 bases match TRBD1. The CDR3 contains 17 residues. The ends lost 5 bases at V and 9 bases at J; junction bases unmatched: 17. CDR1 LNHDA and CDR2 SQIVND come from the germline V gene (reference sequence). Here the CDR3 reads CASSSGGQGQLEKKLFF. CDR3 nucleotide sequence: TGTGCCAGTAGTTCAGGAGGACAGGGTCAACTGGAGAAAAAACTGTTTTTT.

The V call is TRBV6-5, the J call TRBJ2-7; the D gene is possibly TRBD2 (6 bases). Looked up from germline, CDR1 is MNHEY and CDR2 is SVGAGI. This CDR3 is 15 amino acids long. Between the trimmed V and J ends, which lost 6 bases and 5 bases, there was a span of 20 bases. CDR3 sequence reads: CASRTIGGQLHEQYF. CDR3 sequence (DNA): TGTGCCAGCAGGACAATCGGGGGTCAGCTCCACGAGCAGTACTTC.

The J gene is TRBJ2-7, the V gene TRBV3-1 (or the pseudogene TRBV3-2), with TRBD2 matching over 8 bases. The V and J ends lost 1 base and 0 bases, in that order; junction bases with no gene match: 8. The CDR3 loop spans 17 amino acids. Germline loops: CDR1 LGHDT, CDR2 YNNKEL (reference sequence). The CDR3 bases are TGTGCCAGCAGCCAAGGGGGAGGACTAGCCGACTCCTACGAGCAGTACTTC. Translating gives CASSQGGGLADSYEQYF.

This chain connects TRBV7-2 to TRBJ2-3; D unclear. With 3 bases removed from V and 1 base from J, the gap between germline ends came to 8 bases. The CDR3 is 14 amino acids. Germline V gene lookup returns CDR1 SGHTA and CDR2 FQGNSA. The DNA of the CDR3 is TGTGCCAGCAGCTTTAGGAGCCGCACAGATACGCAGTATTTT. Residues: CASSFRSRTDTQYF.

The chain employs TRBV6-5 and TRBJ1-2; no firm D call. The CDR3 spans 15 residues. Germline V gene sequence: CDR1 MNHEY, CDR2 SVGAGI. V was cut by 6 bases and J by 8 bases, with 22 bases left in between. CDR3 sequence reads: CASSPPGGYRGGYTF. CDR3 in DNA: TGTGCCAGCAGCCCCCCCGGAGGGTATCGCGGCGGCTACACCTTC.

This sequence joins TRBV9 and TRBJ1-2; the D gene is possibly TRBD1 (5 bases). CDR3 size: 15 residues. Trimming removed 4 bases at V and 5 bases at J, with 18 bases between. Germline V gene data show CDR1 as SGDLS and CDR2 as YYNGEE. CDR3 amino acids: CASSPGLSEGYGYTF. In DNA form, the CDR3 reads TGTGCCAGCAGCCCCGGACTCTCGGAGGGGTATGGCTACACCTTC.

This clone was counted a few times. This sequence joins TRBV4-3 and TRBJ1-4, with TRBD1 matching over 10 bases. The CDR3 covers 17 residues. Germline CDR1 and CDR2: LGHNA and YSLEER. V lost 3 bases to trimming and J lost 6 bases; unmatched junction nucleotides: 10. The CDR3 DNA is TGCGCCAGCAGCCATCAACTAACCGGGACAGGGGATGAAAAACTGTTTTTT. It translates to CASSHQLTGTGDEKLFF.

The chain combines TRBV2 with TRBJ2-3; 10 bases match TRBD1. This CDR3 comprises 14 residues. The V and J ends lost 4 bases and 4 bases, in that order; junction bases with no gene match: 2. Germline loops: CDR1 SNHLY, CDR2 FYNNEI. The CDR3 nucleotides read TGTGCCAGCAGTGGGGACAGGGGACCAGATACGCAGTATTTT. Translation: CASSGDRGPDTQYF.

The genes are TRBV7-2 and TRBJ2-4; D unclear. The CDR3 is 15 amino acids. The V end was cut by 1 base, the J end by 7 bases, with 14 bases between. Germline V CDR1 and CDR2: SGHTA, FQGNSA. This chain's CDR3 is CASSLDYSTRNIQYF. CDR3 nucleotides: TGTGCCAGCAGCTTAGATTACAGCACAAGGAACATTCAGTACTTC.

The chain is built from TRBV11-2 and TRBJ1-1, with 8 bases fitting TRBD1. Losses at the gene ends were 4 bases for V and 6 bases for J; bases not matched to a gene: 22. CDR3 length: 19 amino acids. CDR1 is SGHAT and CDR2 is FQNNGV in the germline V gene. The CDR3 DNA reads as TGTGCCAGCAGCTACCGGGAATTCGTCAGGGGGCAGGGGGTAGCTGAAGCTTTCTTT. It codes for CASSYREFVRGQGVAEAFF.

The gene calls are TRBV6-2 or TRBV6-3 and TRBJ1-2, with 7 bases aligning to TRBD1. The J segment lost 4 bases and the V segment lost 5 bases, leaving 10 bases of the junction unmatched. The germline V gene encodes CDR1 MNHEY and CDR2 SVGEGT. The CDR3 has 15 amino acids. The CDR3 nucleotides read TGTGCCAGCAGTGAGACAGGGAACAGAATCTATGGCTACACCTTC. Its translation is CASSETGNRIYGYTF.

The chain combines TRBV7-8 with TRBJ2-6; 12 bases fit TRBD2. Germline V CDR1 and CDR2: SGHVS, FQNEAQ. Losses at the gene ends were 5 bases for V and 2 bases for J; bases not matched to a gene: 19. This CDR3 is 22 amino acids long. The CDR3 DNA reads TGTGCCAGCAGCCCCCAGGACCTGTGGACTAGCGGGACCACAACTGGGGCCAACGTCCTGACTTTC. Protein sequence: CASSPQDLWTSGTTTGANVLTF.

This chain joins TRBV7-8 and TRBJ2-2; no clear D. Trimming took off 4 bases at V and 2 bases at J, with 2 bases between the two ends. Germline values: CDR1 SGHVS, CDR2 FQNEAQ. The CDR3 covers 12 residues. CDR3 sequence reads: CASSSNTGELFF. In DNA form, the CDR3 reads TGTGCCAGCAGCTCAAACACCGGGGAGCTGTTTTTT.

The chain combines TRBV30 with TRBJ1-6; TRBD1 is a possible D gene (6 bases). The CDR3 loop spans 13 amino acids. The germline V gene has CDR1 GTSNPN and CDR2 SVGIG (reference sequence). V was clipped by 4 bases and J by 8 bases, with 12 bases between them. The CDR3 reads CAWTDRLDSPLHF. DNA for the CDR3: TGTGCCTGGACCGACAGGTTGGATTCACCCCTCCACTTT.

In its sample, this clone was seen once. The chain combines TRBV7-3 with TRBJ2-1, with TRBD1 matching 7 bases. The ends lost 1 base at V and 6 bases at J; junction bases unmatched: 0. The CDR3 loop spans 13 amino acids. Germline lookup yields CDR1 SGHTA and CDR2 FQGTGA. The CDR3 DNA reads TGTGCCAGCAGCTTAAACAGGGGCAATGAGCAGTTCTTC. Amino acids: CASSLNRGNEQFF.

The chain carries TRBV11-3 and TRBJ2-2, with 7 bases aligning to TRBD1. CDR1 SGHNT and CDR2 YENEEA come from the germline V gene. J was trimmed by 4 bases and V by 5 bases; bases with no gene match: 7. This CDR3 is 15 amino acids long. The chain's CDR3 is CASSQGTVPTGELFF. The CDR3 nucleotides are TGTGCCAGCAGCCAGGGGACAGTCCCCACCGGGGAGCTGTTTTTT. Full variable domain (rest looked up from reference TRBV11-3 and TRBJ2-2): EAGVVQSPRYKIIEKKQPVAFWCNPISGHNTLYWYLQNLGQGPELLIRYENEEAVDDSQLPKDRFSAERLKGVDSTLKIQPAELGDSAVYLCASSQGTVPTGELFFGEGSRLTVL.

The chain has TRBV27 and TRBJ2-7; no firm D call. Looked up from germline, CDR1 is MNHEY and CDR2 is SMNVEV (reference sequence). The CDR3 sequence is 17 residues long. The V end lost 6 bases, the J end lost 2 bases, and 23 bases lay between the germline ends. The CDR3 protein is CASSPRWSAPEAYEQYF. CDR3 sequence (DNA): TGTGCCAGCAGCCCCCGGTGGAGCGCACCAGAGGCCTACGAGCAGTACTTC.

The rearrangement joins TRBV6-2 or TRBV6-3 to TRBJ1-4; no definite D call. The CDR3 runs 16 residues. Germline CDR1 and CDR2: MNHEY and SVGEGT. V shed 4 bases and J shed 3 bases, with 15 bases lying between them. CDR3 residues: CASSSRVRLANEKLFF. CDR3 nucleotides: TGTGCCAGCAGTTCGAGGGTCCGCCTCGCTAATGAAAAACTGTTTTTT.

The genes are TRBV9 and TRBJ2-1, with D perhaps TRBD2 (5 bases). V lost 4 bases and J 15 bases, leaving 23 bases between the germline ends. Germline V gene data show CDR1 as SGDLS and CDR2 as YYNGEE. The CDR3 is 14 residues long. The CDR3 nucleotides read TGTGCCAGCAGCTCAATGGGAGATGGTTCTAAGGGGTTCTTC. This gives the protein CASSSMGDGSKGFF.

This rearrangement joins TRBV27 to TRBJ2-5; D is unresolved. CDR3 length: 13 amino acids. V was shortened by 2 bases and J by 5 bases, with 9 bases between the two germline ends. Germline values: CDR1 MNHEY, CDR2 SMNVEV (reference sequence). In DNA, the CDR3 is TGTGCCAGCAGTTTAAGGCAGGCGGAGACCCAGTACTTC. Translation gives CASSLRQAETQYF.